One and the same sample provided the 5 T cell receptor beta chains below, sequenced in a study of CD8 T cells in Susac syndrome. Random hexamers primed reverse transcription of 0.5 to 1 ug RNA. From the immunoSEQ multiplex PCR reads, TCRdb called clonotypes with MiXCR, one entry per CDR3 protein. The sample lists around 170,000 distinct CDR3 sequences; about 95% were seen once. Material for sequencing was CD8+ T cells from PBMCs. The receptors shown here come from a human donor with multiple sclerosis.

The rearrangement links TRBV23-1 to TRBJ1-2, with D uncertain. TRBV23-1 is an open reading frame whose function is uncertain. V was pared by 9 bases and J by 5 bases, with 13 bases between. The CDR3 is 12 amino acids. As DNA, the CDR3 is TGCGCCAGAAGGAGCATTGGGTATGGCTACACCTTC. It yields the protein CARRSIGYGYTF.

The chain employs TRBV4-1 and TRBJ1-4; 9 bases are shared with TRBD1. Germline assignment: CDR1 MGHRA and CDR2 YSYEKL. V was pared by 2 bases and J by 5 bases, with 12 bases of the junction left unmatched. This CDR3 comprises 18 residues. CDR3 in DNA: TGCGCCAGCAGCCAAACCGGGACAGGGTATTGGGGAAATGAAAAACTGTTTTTT. Its protein is CASSQTGTGYWGNEKLFF.

The V and J genes are TRBV6-2 or TRBV6-3 and TRBJ2-3; D may be TRBD2 (6 bases). The CDR3 sequence is 11 residues long. The V and J ends lost 7 bases and 5 bases respectively, with 7 bases between them. Germline V CDR1 and CDR2: MNHEY, SVGEGT. CDR3 residues: CASKGGDTQYF. In DNA form, the CDR3 reads TGTGCCAGCAAGGGAGGAGATACGCAGTATTTT.

This clonotype showed up just a few times. The chain carries TRBV6-6 and TRBJ2-7; D is undetermined. The CDR3 is 11 residues long. V was shortened by 2 bases and J by 7 bases, with 6 bases between the two germline ends. Germline V gene sequence: CDR1 MNHNY, CDR2 SVGAGI (reference sequence). The DNA for the CDR3 is TGTGCCAGCAGTTACGGATGGGAGCAGTACTTC. Its translation: CASSYGWEQYF.

This clonotype appeared a single time. The chain uses TRBV27 and TRBJ2-1; D gene unclear. The germline gives CDR1 MNHEY, CDR2 SMNVEV (reference sequence). CDR3 length: 14 residues. Trimming left V 6 bases short and J 4 bases short, with 13 bases between. The CDR3 sequence is CASSALGLYNEQFF. CDR3 bases: TGTGCCAGCAGCGCTCTGGGTCTTTACAATGAGCAGTTCTTC.